Listed here are 29 T cell receptor beta chains from one sample, sequenced in a study of blood T cell repertoires in COVID-19. Measured with immunoSEQ multiplex PCR; TCRdb has only the in-frame clones, and not every one. Found here are a few hundred thousand clones, 84% of them singletons; the top ten hold approximately 6.5%. The sequenced material came from PBMCs or T cells enriched from blood (not recorded which). All receptors come from a woman in her 40s who had recovered from COVID-19.

DNA for the CDR3: TGCGCCAGCAGCCTGGGTGGACTAGCCCCGCTCGAGCAGTACTTC. This encodes CASSLGGLAPLEQYF. The chain carries TRBV5-1 and TRBJ2-7; 8 positions match TRBD2. Germline V lookup: CDR1 SGHRS, CDR2 YFSETQ. This CDR3 region has 15 residues. V shed 4 bases, J shed 6 bases, and the junction held 12 bases outside the gene matches.

The CDR3 DNA is TGTGCCAGCGGATCACAGGGGTCTTTTAACTATGGCTACACCTTC. It specifies CASGSQGSFNYGYTF. V is TRBV28 and J is TRBJ1-2, with 7 bases aligning to TRBD1. The V gene end was trimmed by 8 bases and the J gene end by 1 base; junction bases not matched to a gene: 10. CDR3 length: 15 residues. CDR1 and CDR2 (germline): MDHEN, SYDVKM.

The chain is built from TRBV7-7 and TRBJ2-5, with D possibly being TRBD2 (5 bases). The CDR3 extends over 13 amino acids. The germline V gene encodes CDR1 SSHAT and CDR2 FNYEAQ (reference sequence). V was pared by 1 base and J by 3 bases, with 6 bases between. The CDR3 loop is CASSLGGEETQYF. Here the CDR3 DNA reads TGTGCCAGCAGCTTAGGGGGAGAAGAGACCCAGTACTTC.

This sequence joins TRBV24-1 and TRBJ2-1, with 11 bases aligning to TRBD2. CDR1 KGHDR and CDR2 SFDVKD come from the germline V gene. Losses at the gene ends were 2 bases for V and 4 bases for J; bases not matched to a gene: 3. The CDR3 loop spans 16 amino acids. The DNA for the CDR3 is TGTGCCACCAGTGATTCCGGGACTAGCGGTTACAATGAGCAGTTCTTC. Amino acid sequence: CATSDSGTSGYNEQFF.

V and J are TRBV29-1 and TRBJ2-1; TRBD2 matches at 7 bases. The CDR3 consists of 14 residues. Germline CDR1 reads SQVTM; CDR2 reads ANQGSEA. Trimming took 4 bases from V and 2 from J; bases not matched to a gene: 5. The CDR3 region has the DNA TGCAGCGTTGCCCCGCTAGCGGCCTACAATGAGCAGTTCTTC. Amino acid sequence: CSVAPLAAYNEQFF.

As DNA, the CDR3 is TGTGCCAGCAGCGGGGACAGGAACACTGAAGCTTTCTTT. Its translation is CASSGDRNTEAFF. This chain links TRBV11-3 with TRBJ1-1; 7 bases agree with TRBD1. Germline CDR1 and CDR2: SGHNT and YENEEA. V was pared by 5 bases and J by 1 base, with 1 base of the junction left unmatched. The length of the CDR3 is 13 residues.

This clone appeared many times. Different DNA sequences within this sample yield the same CDR3. The chain uses TRBV5-1 and TRBJ2-3; 8 positions match TRBD2. The CDR3 is made up of 15 amino acids. Germline V gene sequence: CDR1 SGHRS, CDR2 YFSETQ. J gave up 1 base and V 2 bases, and 3 bases lay outside the gene matches. CDR3 loop: CASSFVGLGTDTQYF. DNA for the CDR3: TGCGCCAGCAGCTTTGTGGGACTAGGCACAGATACGCAGTATTTT.

The chain is built from TRBV28 and TRBJ2-7; 11 positions agree with TRBD2. Germline assignment: CDR1 MDHEN and CDR2 SYDVKM. V gave up 6 bases and J gave up 0 bases; unmatched junction bases: 13. There are 18 residues in the CDR3. In DNA, the CDR3 is TGTGCCAGCAGCCCCCCCGGGACTAGCGGAGGGGGCTCCTACGAGCAGTACTTC. It yields the protein CASSPPGTSGGGSYEQYF.

V is TRBV5-1 and J is TRBJ2-5; 8 nucleotides align to TRBD1. The CDR3 covers 13 residues. CDR1 is SGHRS, CDR2 YFSETQ, per germline. V lost 6 bases, J lost 2 bases, and 3 bases stayed unmatched. The CDR3 DNA follows: TGCGCCAGCACCCACAGGGGGCAAGAGACCCAGTACTTC. Translating gives CASTHRGQETQYF.

The V and J genes are TRBV19 and TRBJ2-5, with 13 bases lining up with TRBD2. Unmatched junction bases numbered 6, after V lost 0 bases and J lost 5 bases. The germline V gene encodes CDR1 LNHDA and CDR2 SQIVND (reference sequence). The CDR3 spans 17 residues. The CDR3 reads CASSIDVGTSGKETQYF. The DNA for the CDR3 is TGTGCCAGTAGTATAGATGTGGGGACTAGCGGGAAGGAGACCCAGTACTTC.

V and J are TRBV5-4 and TRBJ2-7; 15 positions match TRBD2. There are 15 residues in the CDR3. V shed 2 bases, J shed 7 bases, and the junction held 4 bases outside the gene matches. CDR1 is SGHNT and CDR2 is YYREEE in the germline V gene (reference sequence). CDR3 loop: CASSFRTSGRGEQYF. CDR3 nucleotide sequence: TGTGCCAGCAGCTTCCGGACTAGCGGGAGGGGAGAGCAGTACTTC.

The chain recombines TRBV5-1 with TRBJ1-5; D gene uncertain. Per germline, CDR1 SGHRS and CDR2 YFSETQ. There are 14 residues in the CDR3. Trimming removed 3 bases from V and 4 bases from J, with 11 bases in between. The CDR3 spells CASSWSGDNQPQHF. CDR3 nucleotide sequence: TGCGCCAGCAGCTGGTCGGGAGATAATCAGCCCCAGCATTTT.

The chain is built from TRBV28 and TRBJ1-1, with TRBD1 matching over 8 bases. The CDR3 consists of 12 residues. V lost 2 bases and J lost 13; bases outside the gene matches: 6. The V gene's germline CDR1 is MDHEN and CDR2 SYDVKM. CDR3 nucleotides: TGTGCCAGCAGTTTAGCCCAGGGGGCCGGTTTCTTT. Translated: CASSLAQGAGFF.

The chain has TRBV7-2 and TRBJ2-2; D is perhaps TRBD2 (6 bases). Trimming took off 4 bases at V and 5 bases at J, with 11 bases between the two ends. This CDR3 is built from 14 residues. Germline CDR1 and CDR2: SGHTA and FQGNSA. The CDR3: CASSSTSSTGELFF. As DNA, the CDR3 is TGTGCCAGCAGCTCGACTAGTTCTACCGGGGAGCTGTTTTTT. Based on the CDR3 plus reference TRBV7-2 and TRBJ2-2, the full variable domain is GAGVSQSPSNKVTEKGKDVELRCDPISGHTALYWYRQSLGQGLEFLIYFQGNSAPDKSGLPSDRFSAERTGGSVSTLTIQRTQQEDSAVYLCASSSTSSTGELFFGEGSRLTVL.

The rearrangement joins TRBV7-2 to TRBJ2-1, with 14 nucleotides matching TRBD2. The trim removed 2 bases at V and 6 bases at J, leaving 6 bases unmatched. This CDR3 region has 17 residues. Germline CDR1 SGHTA, CDR2 FQGNSA. This chain's CDR3 is CASSLWGGLAGGNEQFF. The CDR3 coding sequence is TGTGCCAGCAGCTTATGGGGAGGACTAGCGGGAGGCAATGAGCAGTTCTTC.

The chain uses TRBV7-9 and TRBJ1-1, with a weak D call TRBD1 (6 bases). The germline V gene has CDR1 SEHNR and CDR2 FQNEAQ (reference sequence). V was clipped by 4 bases and J by 8 bases, with 11 bases between them. CDR3 length equals 12 residues. The chain's CDR3 is CASSWGGPEAFF. The CDR3 DNA follows: TGTGCCAGCAGCTGGGGGGGCCCCGAAGCTTTCTTT.

This chain's CDR3 is CASSLEQHGYTF. The CDR3 DNA reads as TGCGCCAGCAGCTTGGAACAGCATGGCTACACCTTC. This chain joins TRBV5-1 and TRBJ1-2; D is unclear. Germline V gene sequence: CDR1 SGHRS, CDR2 YFSETQ. Trimming took off 0 bases at V and 6 bases at J, with 6 bases between the two ends. This CDR3 contains 12 residues.

The sample holds a few counts of this clone. This rearrangement joins TRBV5-3 to TRBJ2-1, with 9 bases that match TRBD1. TRBV5-3 is identified as an open reading frame with a role that is uncertain. The CDR3 runs to 21 residues. V shed 3 bases and J 0 bases; nucleotides not matched to a gene: 19. The CDR3 spells CARSCKTGGSASAYSYNEQFF. CDR3 nucleotides: TGTGCCAGAAGCTGTAAGACAGGGGGGTCGGCTAGCGCATACTCCTACAATGAGCAGTTCTTC.

A word on this clone: Additional DNA sequences in this sample encode the identical CDR3. The gene calls are TRBV7-2 and TRBJ1-1; possible D gene TRBD1, 5 bases. The V and J ends lost 3 bases and 3 bases respectively, with 8 bases between them. This CDR3 spans 13 amino acids. CDR1 is SGHTA and CDR2 is FQGNSA in the germline V gene. The CDR3 DNA sequence: TGTGCCAGCAGCTTTTCCAGGGACACTGAAGCTTTCTTT. Protein sequence: CASSFSRDTEAFF.

J is TRBJ1-1 and V is TRBV19; D is uncertain. The germline V and J ends were trimmed by 8 bases and 6 bases, with 25 bases remaining between them. The germline V gene has CDR1 LNHDA and CDR2 SQIVND (reference sequence). This CDR3 has 16 residues. CDR3 protein: CASSPPGSNSPPEAFF. CDR3 nucleotides: TGTGCCAGTTCCCCCCCGGGGTCCAATAGTCCCCCTGAAGCTTTCTTT.

The gene calls are TRBV11-1 and TRBJ1-6; TRBD1 might be the D (6 bases). This CDR3 is 14 amino acids long. Germline V gives CDR1 SGHAT, CDR2 FQDESV (reference sequence). V lost 3 bases, J lost 7 bases, and 10 bases lay in between. The CDR3 DNA reads TGTGCCAGCAGCTTTTCGGGGGGCAATTCACCCCTCCACTTT. It encodes CASSFSGGNSPLHF.

This chain joins TRBV19 and TRBJ1-2; TRBD1 agrees at 8 bases. The CDR3 loop spans 14 amino acids. Germline V gene data show CDR1 as LNHDA and CDR2 as SQIVND (reference sequence). The trim removed 7 bases at V and 7 bases at J, leaving 11 bases unmatched. The CDR3 spells CASTHPQGAFGYTF. The CDR3 DNA reads as TGTGCCAGTACTCACCCGCAGGGGGCGTTTGGCTACACCTTC.

This clone appeared once. The identical CDR3 is also encoded by other nucleotide sequences in the sample. The chain has TRBV18 and TRBJ2-7; D is unclear. The CDR3 runs to 12 residues. V shed 3 bases and J shed 6 bases, with 9 bases lying between them. CDR1 and CDR2 (germline): KGHSH, LQKENI. The CDR3 DNA reads as TGTGCCAGCTCACCCCCCGGCGGCGAGCAGTACGTC. Protein: CASSPPGGEQYV.

V gene TRBV6-5 combines with J gene TRBJ1-1; maybe TRBD1 (5 bases). The V gene's germline CDR1 is MNHEY and CDR2 SVGAGI. The V gene lost 7 bases and the J gene lost 2 bases, with 17 bases spanning the gap. This CDR3 has 15 amino acids. The CDR3 bases are TGTGCCAGCATTCGACAAGGGGCGGCTAACACTGAAGCTTTCTTT. Residues: CASIRQGAANTEAFF.

This rearrangement joins TRBV11-2 to TRBJ2-3, with D tentatively TRBD2 (6 bases). V gave up 5 bases and J gave up 2 bases, with 17 bases separating them. From germline, CDR1 is SGHAT and CDR2 FQNNGV. This CDR3 region has 16 residues. CDR3: CASSPTRGLFTDTQYF. In nucleotides, the CDR3 is TGTGCCAGCAGCCCGACAAGGGGACTTTTCACAGATACGCAGTATTTT.

This sequence joins TRBV10-2 and TRBJ2-1; D is perhaps TRBD2 (6 bases). CDR1 WSHSY and CDR2 SAAADI come from the germline V gene. The CDR3 extends over 13 amino acids. V was trimmed by 8 bases and J by 9 bases, leaving 17 bases between them. CDR3 sequence reads: CASLTSATSEQFF. The CDR3 bases are TGCGCCAGCCTGACTAGTGCAACGAGTGAGCAGTTCTTC.

The CDR3 reads CASSPTANQETQYF. The CDR3 DNA reads TGTGCCAGCTCACCCACAGCTAACCAAGAGACCCAGTACTTC. The chain is built from TRBV18 and TRBJ2-5; D gene uncertain. Germline assignment: CDR1 KGHSH and CDR2 LQKENI. The V gene lost 3 bases and the J gene lost 0 bases, with 8 bases spanning the gap. The CDR3 spans 14 residues.

The V gene is TRBV29-1, the J gene TRBJ2-1; possibly TRBD2 for D (5 bases). CDR3 length equals 10 residues. Trimming left V 6 bases short and J 8 bases short, with 8 bases between. CDR1 is SQVTM and CDR2 is ANQGSEA in the germline V gene. The CDR3: CSVGSDEQFF. Written as DNA, the CDR3 is TGCAGCGTCGGTAGCGATGAGCAGTTCTTC.

This clone was observed a single time. The rearrangement uses TRBV11-2 and TRBJ2-1, with unresolved D. The CDR3 sequence is 13 residues long. Germline loops: CDR1 SGHAT, CDR2 FQNNGV. V dropped 1 base and J dropped 7 bases, with 8 bases sitting between them. CDR3 loop: CASSLGIENEQFF. The CDR3, as DNA: TGTGCCAGCAGCTTAGGAATAGAGAATGAGCAGTTCTTC.